The present TCR beta chain was sequenced within a study of blood T cell repertoires in COVID-19. In the study overall: The samples span acute and convalescent COVID-19 from the United States, Italy and Spain. The cDNA or gDNA used as material had been derived from T cells, B-cell-depleted T cells, or PBMCs.

This CDR3 spans 14 amino acids. Germline lookup yields CDR1 ENHRY and CDR2 SYGVKD. J gave up 0 bases and V 5 bases, and 4 bases lay outside the gene matches. This table comes from immunoSEQ multiplex PCR, and its TCRdb copy is limited to in-frame clones, with some not included. The table has some 110,000 clones, 90% seen once. This clonotype was obtained from a human donor with active COVID-19. The donor label of this sample is uncertain. Sequencing was done on a sample of peripheral blood. The chain carries TRBV10-3 and TRBJ2-7, with 7 bases aligning to TRBD1. Here the CDR3 reads CAISRGQNSYEQYF. The CDR3 nucleotides are TGTGCCATCAGTAGGGGACAGAACTCCTACGAGCAGTACTTC.